This T cell receptor (beta chain) is from a study of Ad26.COV2.S vaccination and SARS-CoV-2 variants. Background on the study: The COV1001 Ad26.COV2.S trial arm included the donor. Study-wide results and caveats: Similar non-spike TCR breadth was seen in vaccine and placebo recipients. A substantial breadth of spike-specific CD8+ and CD4+ T cell responses after vaccination has been reported.

The table came from immunoSEQ multiplex PCR; TCRdb's copy has only in-frame clones and leaves some out. The table includes some 480,000 clones, about 83% detected once. About this clone: Its antigen is currently unknown.

Treatment specified: roughly 18 received Ad26.COV2.S at low or high dose, single or two shots; a few received placebo; per-sample allocation not given. All samples were drawn on day 63, counting from the first vaccine or placebo injection. Expression of Wuhan-strain SARS-CoV-2 spike came from the Ad26 vector that formed the vaccine. CDR1 is SGHDT, CDR2 YYEEEE, per germline. V was cut by 4 bases and J by 5 bases, with 13 bases left in between. The CDR3 is 15 residues long. V and J are TRBV5-6 and TRBJ1-6; D possibly corresponds to TRBD1 (6 bases). The specimen was peripheral blood, collected in a trial of Ad26.COV2.S vaccine versus placebo. The sequence was collected from a person aged 18-65 years who received the Ad26.COV2.S COVID-19 vaccine or a placebo. Written as DNA, the CDR3 is TGTGCCAGCAGCCCAACGGGGGCGCATAATTCACCCCTCCACTTT. Protein: CASSPTGAHNSPLHF.